The text below deals with one T cell receptor beta chain. Its antigen remains unknown. The data were taken from a study of T cells expressing NK-cell markers. Study observations and caveats: It remained uncertain whether the expanded NKG2C+ T cell clones were specific for HCMV antigens. A range of about 1.0-7.0% of CD8+ T cells consisted of dominant NKG2C+ clonotypes in more than five donors.

TCRdb re-called the 5' RACE reads and shows each CDR3 protein once, DNA omitted. This sample contains 400,000 to 450,000 distinct CDR3 sequences. The germline V gene has CDR1 DFQATT and CDR2 SNEGSKA (reference sequence). This CDR3 comprises 14 residues. What was sequenced was blood T cells: a sorted CD56 or NKG2C T cell subset, CD4+ or CD8+ T cells, or bulk PBMC T cells (not recorded which). The sequence derives from a woman between 18 and 70 years old in good health. J is TRBJ1-1 and V is TRBV20-1. The CDR3 region is CSAEDPAGFAEAFF.